Included here is one TCR beta chain sequence, with context. This CDR3 is 15 amino acids long. Trimming stripped 3 bases from V and 3 bases from J, with 15 bases between. Germline CDR1 and CDR2: ENHRY and SYGVKD. CD8 cells regarded as naive lacked CD45RO, were positively chosen for CCR7, and omitted terminally differentiated effector memory CD45RA+ cells. These data belong to a study of shared clonotypes between healthy human individuals. Libraries were prepared by immunoSEQ multiplex PCR; TCRdb keeps only in-frame clonotypes and omits some of them. Here the sample spans 750,000 to 1,000,000 clones, 80% to 95% being singletons.

This clonotype was sampled from a man aged 25-45 years in good health. Sequences were obtained from naive CD8+ T cells sorted from blood. This rearrangement joins TRBV10-3 to TRBJ2-7; perhaps TRBD2 as D (6 bases). The CDR3 DNA reads as TGTGCCATCAGTGAAGGCTCGGGAGAAATCTACGAGCAGTACTTC. This encodes CAISEGSGEIYEQYF.